Detailed here is one T cell receptor (beta chain). The repertoire was sequenced with immunoSEQ multiplex PCR; TCRdb's copy has only in-frame clones and lacks some. The table includes 200,000 or so clones, 75% to 90% detected once. The data derive from a study of blood T cell repertoires in COVID-19. At the level of the study: From the United States, Italy and Spain came samples of acute and convalescent COVID-19.

Germline V gene data show CDR1 as SQVTM and CDR2 as ANQGSEA. There are 14 residues in the CDR3. Trimming at V came to 4 bases and at J to 9 bases, leaving 8 bases not matched to a gene. This chain connects TRBV29-1 to TRBJ2-1; 11 nucleotides match TRBD2. This TCR was recovered from a human donor with active or convalescent COVID-19. The donor label of this sample is uncertain. Input material: peripheral blood. As DNA, the CDR3 is TGCAGCGTTGCTCGGACTAGCGGGTTACTTGAGCAGTTCTTC. It specifies CSVARTSGLLEQFF.